The clone carrying this T cell receptor beta chain has at least ten counts. What it binds is not known. Tagging with unique molecular identifiers was applied to individual cDNA molecules. TCRdb redid the calling of the 5' RACE reads with MiXCR, one entry per CDR3 protein. Of roughly 46,000 distinct CDR3 sequences listed, 5% to 6% are singletons. Looked up from germline, CDR1 is MDHEN and CDR2 is SYDVKM. The CDR3 extends over 15 amino acids. V lost 6 bases and J lost 3; bases outside the gene matches: 10. The data stem from a study of early T cells in non-severe SARS-CoV-2 infection. On the study more broadly: The sequenced material was bulk RNA from unsorted whole blood, and its chains were unpaired.

Study-level results: The study's VDJdb matching favored anti-spike CD8 responses and missed private and CD4 specificities.

The sequence came from an adult who was a healthcare worker with PCR-confirmed SARS-CoV-2 infection or an uninfected control (not recorded which). V gene TRBV28 combines with J gene TRBJ2-7; the match to TRBD1 covers 8 bases. Here the sequenced sample was whole blood, taken at baseline. The DNA of the CDR3 is TGTGCCAGCAGCTCCCCAGGACAGGGATTCTACGAGCAGTACTTC. Its translation is CASSSPGQGFYEQYF.